A single sample gave rise to the 32 T cell receptor beta chains below, sequenced in a study of CXCR3-negative and CXCR3-positive naive CD8 T cells. Study-level points and caveats: Naive CXCR3-positive cells had TRB CDR3s more hydrophobic than those of CXCR3-negative naive cells.

TRB cDNA was prepared as libraries by UMI-labeled 5' RACE. TCRdb reanalyzed the 5' RACE reads, giving one entry per CDR3 protein sequence and no DNA. The table lists roughly 60,000 distinct CDR3 sequences. Their recognized antigens are unknown. Material: naive CXCR3+ CD8+ T cells from blood. Subset given: CD45RO-CCR7+CD27+CD95- naive CD8+ T cells expressing CXCR3 (TNR3+). The origin of the receptors is a human donor in good health. Some clones in this sample may be carry-over from other donors' samples.

The V call is TRBV12-3 or TRBV12-4, the J call TRBJ2-5; lacking DNA, the TRBD1 call made by TCRdb goes unchecked. The CDR3 length is 16 residues. The CDR3 protein is CASSATGGASPETQYF.

This chain connects TRBV6-5 to TRBJ1-2. Germline-derived CDR1 and CDR2 are MNHEY and SVGAGI. CDR3 size: 15 residues. The CDR3 here is CASRPGPTPNYGYTF.

V and J are TRBV19 and TRBJ2-4; TCRdb names TRBD1, which stays unverified in the absence of DNA. This CDR3 region has 13 residues. CDR1 and CDR2 from the germline V gene are LNHDA and SQIVND (reference sequence). The CDR3 reads CASLGQSKNIQYF.

The chain combines TRBV29-1 with TRBJ2-7. This CDR3 is 12 amino acids long. The V gene's germline CDR1 is SQVTM and CDR2 ANQGSEA. The CDR3 protein is CSVEAGAYEQYF.

V and J are TRBV19 and TRBJ2-3. CDR3 length: 16 residues. Germline V gene sequence: CDR1 LNHDA, CDR2 SQIVND (reference sequence). The CDR3 loop reads CASSLAVSAIRNTQYF.

The chain couples TRBV25-1 to TRBJ2-1; checking the TCRdb D call of TRBD1 is not possible without DNA. CDR3 size: 14 residues. CDR1 and CDR2 (germline): MGHDK, SYGVNS. The CDR3 loop is CASSGGGIYNEQFF. Drawing the rest from reference TRBV25-1 and TRBJ2-1, the complete variable domain is EADIYQTPRYLVIGTGKKITLECSQTMGHDKMYWYQQDPGMELHLIHYSYGVNSTEKGDLSSESTVSRIRTEHFPLTLESARPSHTSQYLCASSGGGIYNEQFFGPGTRLTVL.

CDR3 protein: CASSVGTVTSTDTQYF. The chain has TRBV9 and TRBJ2-3; as DNA is missing, the TRBD1 call by TCRdb cannot be tested. The CDR3 covers 16 residues. CDR1 is SGDLS and CDR2 is YYNGEE in the germline V gene.

V is TRBV9 and J is TRBJ1-5; TCRdb returns TRBD1, unconfirmable since there is no DNA. The CDR3 contains 15 residues. Germline V gene sequence: CDR1 SGDLS, CDR2 YYNGEE. The CDR3: CASSPGGWSNQPQHF.

J is TRBJ2-1 and V is TRBV29-1; TCRdb's D gene call, TRBD1, goes unchecked for lack of DNA. CDR1 is SQVTM, CDR2 ANQGSEA, per germline. The CDR3 runs to 14 residues. The CDR3 reads CSVEYQGHHNEQFF.

This rearrangement joins TRBV20-1 to TRBJ1-2; TCRdb proposes TRBD1, but this gene call is untestable without DNA. This CDR3 comprises 14 residues. Germline V gene data show CDR1 as DFQATT and CDR2 as SNEGSKA (reference sequence). This CDR3 reads CSSPSTGFLFGYTF.

CDR3 in amino acids: CSVRGLAGASSYNEQFF. The genes are TRBV29-1 and TRBJ2-1; TCRdb's D call of TRBD2 is untestable without DNA. CDR3 length: 17 residues. Germline V lookup: CDR1 SQVTM, CDR2 ANQGSEA.

The chain carries TRBV10-3 and TRBJ2-5. CDR3 length equals 14 residues. Germline loops: CDR1 ENHRY, CDR2 SYGVKD. This CDR3 reads CAISELAQQETQYF.

The genes are TRBV29-1 and TRBJ2-7; TCRdb designates TRBD1, a call that cannot be tested without DNA. The CDR3 has 15 amino acids. Looked up from germline, CDR1 is SQVTM and CDR2 is ANQGSEA. Here the CDR3 reads CSVEPRDREGHEQHF.

The genes are TRBV10-2 and TRBJ2-7. CDR3 length: 13 amino acids. Looked up from germline, CDR1 is WSHSY and CDR2 is SAAADI. The CDR3 here is CASSEHRAHEQYF.

The rearrangement uses TRBV28 and TRBJ1-2. The CDR3 is 16 amino acids. Germline values: CDR1 MDHEN, CDR2 SYDVKM. The CDR3 protein is CASSFLPVRANYGYTF.

V and J are TRBV4-1 and TRBJ2-7. CDR1 and CDR2 from the germline V gene are MGHRA and YSYEKL. This CDR3 is built from 14 residues. CDR3 region: CASSHTTGPYEQYF.

The chain employs TRBV13 and TRBJ2-6; the TCRdb D gene call, TRBD1, has no DNA to confirm it. Per the germline V gene, CDR1 is PRHDT and CDR2 is FYEKMQ (reference sequence). The CDR3 consists of 17 residues. The CDR3 spells CASSSNFGGTRANVLTF.

This chain uses TRBV7-3 with TRBJ2-1; with no DNA, the TCRdb D assignment of TRBD1 cannot be verified. Germline CDR1 SGHTA, CDR2 FQGTGA. This CDR3 region has 16 residues. CDR3 residues: CASSLIWRGAANEQFF.

The V gene is TRBV20-1, the J gene TRBJ1-2. The CDR3 has 14 residues. Germline assignment: CDR1 DFQATT and CDR2 SNEGSKA (reference sequence). Here the CDR3 reads CSARVGRFDYGYTF.

This sequence joins TRBV2 and TRBJ2-1; the D call of TRBD1 rests on TCRdb alone, since no DNA is present to check it. Germline assignment: CDR1 SNHLY and CDR2 FYNNEI. CDR3 size: 16 residues. CDR3 sequence: CASRERTGSNDNEQFF. Full variable domain (remainder filled in from reference TRBV2 and TRBJ2-1): EPEVTQTPSHQVTQMGQEVILRCVPISNHLYFYWYRQILGQKVEFLVSFYNNEISEKSEIFDDQFSVERPDGSNFTLKIRSTKLEDSAMYFCASRERTGSNDNEQFFGPGTRLTVL.

J is TRBJ2-4 and V is TRBV28; TCRdb outputs TRBD1, but without DNA this stays unchecked. CDR1 is MDHEN, CDR2 SYDVKM, per germline. The CDR3 is made up of 15 amino acids. The CDR3 loop reads CASTRDGMGKNIQYF.

V is TRBV14 and J is TRBJ1-1. Germline CDR1 reads SGHDN; CDR2 reads FVKESK. The CDR3 totals 11 residues. The CDR3 here is CASSQTPEAFF.

The chain uses TRBV7-2 and TRBJ2-3; checking the TCRdb D call of TRBD2 is not possible without DNA. In germline, CDR1 is SGHTA, CDR2 FQGNSA. The CDR3 is 14 amino acids. The CDR3 spells CASSSPGLIDTQYF.

Here the CDR3 reads CASRADPSEQFF. This sequence joins TRBV5-1 and TRBJ2-1; with no DNA, the TCRdb D assignment of TRBD2 cannot be verified. The CDR3 has 12 amino acids. Germline V gene lookup returns CDR1 SGHRS and CDR2 YFSETQ.

The chain has TRBV29-1 and TRBJ1-4. The CDR3 consists of 13 residues. The germline gives CDR1 SQVTM, CDR2 ANQGSEA. This CDR3 is CSVGFGVGEKLFF.

The chain joins TRBV29-1 to TRBJ2-1; TCRdb picks TRBD1, but there is no DNA to check that call. CDR1 is SQVTM, CDR2 ANQGSEA, per germline. CDR3 length: 19 amino acids. CDR3 amino acids: CSVGGGDRPSLSSYNEQFF.

The chain uses TRBV28 and TRBJ2-2; the D call from TCRdb, TRBD1, cannot be confirmed without DNA. This CDR3 contains 16 residues. CDR1 and CDR2 from the germline V gene are MDHEN and SYDVKM. The CDR3 sequence is CASSLSQVANTGELFF. Full variable domain (outside the CDR3, taken from reference TRBV28 and TRBJ2-2): DVKVTQSSRYLVKRTGEKVFLECVQDMDHENMFWYRQDPGLGLRLIYFSYDVKMKEKGDIPEGYSVSREKKERFSLILESASTNQTSMYLCASSLSQVANTGELFFGEGSRLTVL.

The chain employs TRBV6-2 or TRBV6-3 and TRBJ2-5; TCRdb reports TRBD1, a call that lacks DNA to check it against. Germline loops: CDR1 MNHEY, CDR2 SVGEGT. The CDR3 extends over 12 amino acids. CDR3 residues: CASGGLQETQYF.

The V call is TRBV7-2, the J call TRBJ2-1. The CDR3 sequence is 12 residues long. CDR1 is SGHTA, CDR2 FQGNSA, per germline. CDR3: CASSLTLAEQFF.

The gene calls are TRBV4-2 and TRBJ1-2; TCRdb calls TRBD1, which cannot be checked without DNA. This CDR3 spans 21 amino acids. In germline, CDR1 is LGHNA, CDR2 YNFKEQ. CDR3 amino acids: CASSQDGDPWTQKEGTDGYTF.

The chain has TRBV6-6 and TRBJ2-1; lacking DNA, the TRBD2 call made by TCRdb goes unchecked. The CDR3 is 14 amino acids. Germline loops: CDR1 MNHNY, CDR2 SVGAGI (reference sequence). CDR3 in amino acids: CASSPSGSYNEQFF.

CDR3 region: CSTPLGDNNEQFF. The chain joins TRBV29-1 to TRBJ2-1; TCRdb designates TRBD2, a call that cannot be tested without DNA. CDR1 SQVTM and CDR2 ANQGSEA come from the germline V gene. The CDR3 runs 13 residues.